Below are 27 T cell receptor beta chains sequenced from a single sample in a study of shared clonotypes between healthy human individuals. Sequencing used immunoSEQ multiplex PCR; TCRdb keeps in-frame clones, though not all of them. The sample shows some 1,100,000 clones, 75% to 85% of them seen only once. Sequenced material: memory CD4+ T cells from PBMCs. The subset: CD45RA-negative fraction. The receptors here all came from a man between 18 and 35 years old in good health. Some clones in this sample may be carry-over from other donors' samples.

This chain connects TRBV13 to TRBJ1-3, with 10 bases fitting TRBD1. CDR3 length: 15 residues. The germline CDR1 and CDR2 sequences are PRHDT and FYEKMQ (reference sequence). The junction had 4 bases not matched to a gene; V was cut back by 5 bases and J by 3 bases. This CDR3 is CASSLDRGGGNTIYF. Here the CDR3 DNA reads TGTGCCAGCAGCCTGGACAGGGGGGGTGGAAACACCATATATTTT.

This clone was seen only a few times. This chain uses TRBV2 with TRBJ2-3, with D uncertain. Deletions cut 6 bases from V and 4 bases from J, with 8 bases between. The length of the CDR3 is 12 residues. Germline lookup yields CDR1 SNHLY and CDR2 FYNNEI. This CDR3 is CASRGEADTQYF. CDR3 coding DNA: TGTGCCAGCAGGGGCGAGGCAGATACGCAGTATTTT.

The genes are TRBV18 and TRBJ2-1, with D maybe TRBD2 (6 bases). Germline V CDR1 and CDR2: KGHSH, LQKENI. The germline V and J ends were trimmed by 2 bases and 9 bases, with 17 bases remaining between them. The CDR3 has 15 amino acids. CDR3: CASSPGLALASEQFF. CDR3 sequence (DNA): TGTGCCAGCTCACCAGGGCTAGCGTTGGCCTCTGAGCAGTTCTTC.

The chain couples TRBV7-9 to TRBJ2-1; TRBD2 matches at 11 bases. This CDR3 contains 14 residues. Germline V gives CDR1 SEHNR, CDR2 FQNEAQ (reference sequence). Trimming cost V 4 bases and J 9 bases; bases outside gene matches: 5. CDR3 sequence (DNA): TGTGCCAGCAGCTCCGGGACTAGCGGTTTTGAGCAGTTCTTC. This codes for CASSSGTSGFEQFF. The complete variable domain, with remaining parts taken from reference TRBV7-9 and TRBJ2-1, reads DTGVSQNPRHKITKRGQNVTFRCDPISEHNRLYWYRQTLGQGPEFLTYFQNEAQLEKSRLLSDRFSAERPKGSFSTLEIQRTEQGDSAMYLCASSSGTSGFEQFFGPGTRLTVL.

The J gene is TRBJ2-5, the V gene TRBV2; 11 positions match TRBD2. V shed 6 bases, J shed 1 base, and the junction held 7 bases outside the gene matches. Germline values: CDR1 SNHLY, CDR2 FYNNEI. The CDR3 is 16 amino acids. The CDR3 DNA is TGTGCCAGCAGGGGCACTAGCGGGAGCCCCCAAGAGACCCAGTACTTC. It encodes CASRGTSGSPQETQYF.

V usage is TRBV27 and J usage is TRBJ1-5, with a possible D match to TRBD1 (5 bases). CDR3 length equals 16 residues. Germline CDR1 is MNHEY and CDR2 is SMNVEV (reference sequence). Trimming pared 4 bases from V and 0 bases from J, leaving 13 bases between. CDR3 sequence reads: CASSSLGVNSNQPQHF. For the CDR3, the DNA is TGTGCCAGCAGTTCTTTGGGGGTAAATAGCAATCAGCCCCAGCATTTT.

Notes on this clone: The same CDR3 is also encoded by other DNA sequences in this sample. The chain carries TRBV18 and TRBJ1-2, with TRBD1 identical over 10 bases. This CDR3 contains 14 residues. V dropped 2 bases and J dropped 3; count of bases not matched to a gene: 0. Germline V gene data show CDR1 as KGHSH and CDR2 as LQKENI. CDR3: CASSPGQGDYGYTF. The CDR3 nucleotides are TGTGCCAGCTCACCAGGACAGGGGGACTATGGCTACACCTTC.

This clone was observed a single time. The chain recombines TRBV13 with TRBJ2-7; 8 nucleotides agree with TRBD2. The junction had 8 bases not matched to a gene; V was cut back by 3 bases and J by 4 bases. Germline CDR1 reads PRHDT; CDR2 reads FYEKMQ (reference sequence). The CDR3 has 15 amino acids. CDR3 sequence: CASSFRTGGPYEQYF. The CDR3 region has the DNA TGTGCCAGCAGCTTTCGTACGGGAGGGCCTTACGAGCAGTACTTC.

The chain couples TRBV6-6 to TRBJ2-7; the D gene could be TRBD1 or TRBD2 (5 bases each). Trimming stripped 2 bases from V and 0 bases from J, with 11 bases between. Germline V gene data show CDR1 as MNHNY and CDR2 as SVGAGI (reference sequence). The CDR3 length is 15 residues. In DNA, the CDR3 is TGTGCCAGCAGTTACGGGGGAAGTACCTCCTACGAGCAGTACTTC. Amino acids: CASSYGGSTSYEQYF.

The chain uses TRBV2 and TRBJ1-3; D may be TRBD1 (6 bases). Germline CDR1 is SNHLY and CDR2 is FYNNEI. V shed 6 bases and J shed 4 bases, with 13 bases lying between them. The CDR3 runs to 14 residues. In DNA form, the CDR3 reads TGTGCCAGCAGGGAAACAGGGTTAGGAAACACCATATATTTT. Translating it yields CASRETGLGNTIYF.

In this sample, this clone turned up a few times. The rearrangement joins TRBV19 to TRBJ2-3; 7 nucleotides align to TRBD2. The ends lost 6 bases at V and 4 bases at J; junction bases unmatched: 10. Germline V CDR1 and CDR2: LNHDA, SQIVND (reference sequence). This CDR3 spans 15 amino acids. CDR3 region: CASSMGGSAPDTQYF. For the CDR3, the DNA is TGTGCCAGTAGCATGGGGGGGAGCGCCCCAGATACGCAGTATTTT.

The V and J genes are TRBV7-6 and TRBJ2-5; either TRBD1 or TRBD2 may supply D (6 bases each). Germline assignment: CDR1 SGHVS and CDR2 FNYEAQ. V lost 5 bases to trimming and J lost 1 base, with 17 bases between them. The CDR3 spans 16 residues. The CDR3 region is CASSPRGVLGQETQYF. The CDR3 DNA reads as TGTGCCAGCAGCCCTAGGGGGGTTTTGGGCCAAGAGACCCAGTACTTC.

This sequence joins TRBV28 and TRBJ2-1; 7 positions match TRBD1. Per the germline V gene, CDR1 is MDHEN and CDR2 is SYDVKM. This CDR3 region has 16 residues. Trimming removed 1 base from V and 1 base from J; junction bases left unmatched: 4. CDR3 nucleotides: TGTGCCAGCAGTTTATTTGGCAGGGGGTCCTACAATGAGCAGTTCTTC. Translation gives CASSLFGRGSYNEQFF.

The gene calls are TRBV29-1 and TRBJ2-2; D possibly corresponds to TRBD2 (6 bases). The CDR3 contains 14 residues. The ends were cut back, 7 bases at V and 6 bases at J, with 18 bases in the middle. The germline CDR1 and CDR2 sequences are SQVTM and ANQGSEA. In DNA, the CDR3 is TGCAGCGCCGGTACGGGGGACCCCCCCGGGGAGCTGTTTTTT. This sequence encodes CSAGTGDPPGELFF.

V gene TRBV28 combines with J gene TRBJ1-2, with D uncertain. CDR3 size: 13 residues. The V gene lost 1 base and the J gene lost 4 bases, with 7 bases spanning the gap. From germline, CDR1 is MDHEN and CDR2 SYDVKM. In DNA, the CDR3 is TGTGCCAGCAGTTTATCGGCCCCCTATGGCTACACCTTC. Translated, it gives CASSLSAPYGYTF.

V is TRBV7-2 and J is TRBJ2-4; D unclear. The germline V gene has CDR1 SGHTA and CDR2 FQGNSA. V was shortened by 1 base and J by 1 base, with 14 bases between the two germline ends. This CDR3 comprises 17 residues. The CDR3 sequence is CASSLGASAPAKNIQYF. The CDR3 bases are TGTGCCAGCAGCTTAGGGGCCAGCGCCCCTGCCAAAAACATTCAGTACTTC.

The chain is built from TRBV5-4 and TRBJ2-7; 9 nucleotides match TRBD2. This CDR3 comprises 16 residues. V shed 4 bases, J shed 2 bases, and the junction held 10 bases outside the gene matches. Germline CDR1 SGHNT, CDR2 YYREEE (reference sequence). The DNA of the CDR3 is TGTGCCAGCAGCGCCGGGGGTAGCGGGAGTCCCTACGAGCAGTACTTC. Amino acids: CASSAGGSGSPYEQYF.

In its sample, this clone was seen a few times. This rearrangement joins TRBV5-1 to TRBJ2-2, with TRBD2 matching over 10 bases. CDR3 size: 17 residues. The V and J ends lost 1 base and 5 bases, in that order; junction bases with no gene match: 8. Germline CDR1 SGHRS, CDR2 YFSETQ. Here the CDR3 reads CASSLSLAGDRTGELFF. CDR3 sequence (DNA): TGCGCCAGCAGCTTGAGCCTAGCGGGAGATCGGACCGGGGAGCTGTTTTTT.

This chain uses TRBV5-1 with TRBJ1-1; D unresolved. Germline V gives CDR1 SGHRS, CDR2 YFSETQ. Trimming took off 4 bases at V and 7 bases at J, with 17 bases between the two ends. The CDR3 is made up of 14 amino acids. The CDR3 coding sequence is TGCGCCAGCAGCCCAACGACGGCCTCGGGTGAAGCTTTCTTT. The encoded protein is CASSPTTASGEAFF.

The chain combines TRBV5-1 with TRBJ1-2, with TRBD1 identical over 11 bases. The length of the CDR3 is 13 residues. Germline CDR1 is SGHRS and CDR2 is YFSETQ. V lost 3 bases and J lost 11; bases outside the gene matches: 6. For the CDR3, the DNA is TGCGCCAGCAGCTGGGGACAGGGGGAGAGGTACACCTTC. This encodes CASSWGQGERYTF.

V gene TRBV2 combines with J gene TRBJ1-2; no definite D call. From germline, CDR1 is SNHLY and CDR2 FYNNEI. Between the trimmed V and J ends, which lost 4 bases and 2 bases, there was a span of 8 bases. The CDR3 is made up of 13 amino acids. This CDR3 is CASSGNRNYGYTF. DNA for the CDR3: TGTGCCAGCAGTGGCAACAGAAACTATGGCTACACCTTC.

The rearrangement uses TRBV5-1 and TRBJ2-5; D unresolved. The ends were cut back, 0 bases at V and 0 bases at J, with 9 bases in the middle. The CDR3 consists of 15 residues. Germline V gene data show CDR1 as SGHRS and CDR2 as YFSETQ. CDR3 sequence reads: CASSLEGGNQETQYF. CDR3 DNA sequence: TGCGCCAGCAGCTTGGAAGGCGGAAACCAAGAGACCCAGTACTTC.

This chain links TRBV18 with TRBJ1-2, with TRBD1 matching over 7 bases. Germline trimming cut 6 bases from V and 9 bases from J; bases unmatched to any gene: 16. CDR1 and CDR2 from the germline V gene are KGHSH and LQKENI. The CDR3 totals 15 residues. This CDR3 reads CASSPTGRGSFSYTF. The CDR3 region has the DNA TGTGCCAGCTCTCCGACAGGGAGGGGATCATTTAGCTACACCTTC.

This chain uses TRBV7-9 with TRBJ2-2; 7 nucleotides align to TRBD2. Germline loops: CDR1 SEHNR, CDR2 FQNEAQ (reference sequence). This CDR3 has 16 residues. Germline trimming cut 2 bases from V and 0 bases from J; bases unmatched to any gene: 3. The chain's CDR3 is CASSLTSGTNTGELFF. CDR3 nucleotides: TGTGCCAGCAGCTTAACGAGCGGGACGAACACCGGGGAGCTGTTTTTT.

The V gene is TRBV7-9, the J gene TRBJ1-1; D gene ambiguous. The CDR3 runs to 14 residues. Germline V gene data show CDR1 as SEHNR and CDR2 as FQNEAQ (reference sequence). V was trimmed by 5 bases and J by 0 bases, leaving 10 bases between them. The CDR3 DNA reads TGTGCCAGCAGCCAAAGGGTTATGAACACTGAAGCTTTCTTT. Amino acids: CASSQRVMNTEAFF.

The genes are TRBV28 and TRBJ1-2; 8 bases fit TRBD1. This CDR3 has 16 amino acids. Germline CDR1 reads MDHEN; CDR2 reads SYDVKM. The V and J ends lost 5 bases and 7 bases, in that order; junction bases with no gene match: 15. CDR3 sequence (DNA): TGTGCCAGCAGTCTCTTACAGCCGGGACAGGAGGCTGGCTACACCTTC. It encodes CASSLLQPGQEAGYTF.

This chain links TRBV6-6 with TRBJ2-1; 7 bases are shared with TRBD2. CDR3 length: 16 amino acids. Germline V gene lookup returns CDR1 MNHNY and CDR2 SVGAGI (reference sequence). J was trimmed by 1 base and V by 0 bases; bases with no gene match: 3. In nucleotides, the CDR3 is TGTGCCAGCAGTTACTCGTCAGCGGGGTCCTACAATGAGCAGTTCTTC. It encodes CASSYSSAGSYNEQFF.